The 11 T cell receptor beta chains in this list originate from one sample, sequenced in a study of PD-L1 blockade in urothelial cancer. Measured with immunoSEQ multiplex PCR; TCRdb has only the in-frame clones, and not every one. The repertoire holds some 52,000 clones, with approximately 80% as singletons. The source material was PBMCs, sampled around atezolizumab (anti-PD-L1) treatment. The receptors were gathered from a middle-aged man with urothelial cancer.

In DNA, the CDR3 is TGTGCCAGCAGGGCTCCCAAGGGGGCGAACACTGAAGCTTTCTTT. It codes for CASRAPKGANTEAFF. The chain is built from TRBV25-1 and TRBJ1-1; 7 bases align to TRBD1. Per germline, CDR1 MGHDK and CDR2 SYGVNS. V shed 6 bases, J shed 1 base, and the junction held 8 bases outside the gene matches. The CDR3 has 15 amino acids.

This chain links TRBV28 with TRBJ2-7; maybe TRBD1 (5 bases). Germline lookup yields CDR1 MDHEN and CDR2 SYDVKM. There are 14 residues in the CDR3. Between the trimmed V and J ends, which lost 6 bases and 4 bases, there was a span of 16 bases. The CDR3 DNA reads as TGTGCCAGCAGCCCTCCTAATAGGGGATACGAGCAGTACTTC. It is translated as CASSPPNRGYEQYF.

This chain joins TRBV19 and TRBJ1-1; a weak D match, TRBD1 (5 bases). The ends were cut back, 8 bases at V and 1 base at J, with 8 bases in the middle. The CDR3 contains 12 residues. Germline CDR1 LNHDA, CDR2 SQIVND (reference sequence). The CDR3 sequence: CASGQGNTEAFF. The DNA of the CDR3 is TGTGCCAGTGGCCAGGGGAACACTGAAGCTTTCTTT.

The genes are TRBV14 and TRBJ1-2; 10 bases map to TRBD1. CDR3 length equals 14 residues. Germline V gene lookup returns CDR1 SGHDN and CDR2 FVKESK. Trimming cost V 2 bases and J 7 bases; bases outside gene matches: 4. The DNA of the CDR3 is TGTGCCAGCAGCCAATACCGGACAGGGGGTGGCTACACCTTC. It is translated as CASSQYRTGGGYTF.

The CDR3 bases are TGTGCCAGCATCAGGACTAGCGCAAACAATGAGCAGTTCTTC. Translation: CASIRTSANNEQFF. V usage is TRBV7-2 and J usage is TRBJ2-1, with 9 bases that match TRBD2. The trim removed 7 bases at V and 5 bases at J, leaving 6 bases unmatched. Germline CDR1 is SGHTA and CDR2 is FQGNSA. The CDR3 extends over 14 amino acids.

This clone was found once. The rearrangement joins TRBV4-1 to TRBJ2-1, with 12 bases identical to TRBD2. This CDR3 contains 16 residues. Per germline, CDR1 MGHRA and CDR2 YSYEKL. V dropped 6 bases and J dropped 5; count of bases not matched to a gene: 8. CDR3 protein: CASRKMGLAGDNEQFF. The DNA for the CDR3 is TGCGCCAGCAGGAAGATGGGACTAGCGGGCGACAATGAGCAGTTCTTC.

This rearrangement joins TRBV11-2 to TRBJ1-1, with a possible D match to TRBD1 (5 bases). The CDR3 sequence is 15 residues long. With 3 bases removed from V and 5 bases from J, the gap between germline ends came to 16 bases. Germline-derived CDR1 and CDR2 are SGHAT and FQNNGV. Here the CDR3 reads CASSFKLEGRTEAFF. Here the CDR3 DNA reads TGTGCCAGCAGCTTCAAGCTGGAGGGGCGGACTGAAGCTTTCTTT. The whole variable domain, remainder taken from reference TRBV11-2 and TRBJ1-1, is EAGVAQSPRYKIIEKRQSVAFWCNPISGHATLYWYQQILGQGPKLLIQFQNNGVVDDSQLPKDRFSAERLKGVDSTLKIQPAKLEDSAVYLCASSFKLEGRTEAFFGQGTRLTVV.

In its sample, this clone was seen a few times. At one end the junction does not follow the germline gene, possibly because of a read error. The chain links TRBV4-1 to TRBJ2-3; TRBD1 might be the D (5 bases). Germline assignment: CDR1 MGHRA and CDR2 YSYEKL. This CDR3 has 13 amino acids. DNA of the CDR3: TGCGCCAGCAGCCAAGAGGACACAGGTACGCAGTATTTT. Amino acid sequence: CASSQEDTGTQYF.

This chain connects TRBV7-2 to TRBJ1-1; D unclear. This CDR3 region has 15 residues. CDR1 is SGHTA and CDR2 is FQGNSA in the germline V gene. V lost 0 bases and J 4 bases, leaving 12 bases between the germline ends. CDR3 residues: CASSLALGRVTEAFF. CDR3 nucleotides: TGTGCCAGCAGCTTAGCGCTGGGGAGGGTCACTGAAGCTTTCTTT.

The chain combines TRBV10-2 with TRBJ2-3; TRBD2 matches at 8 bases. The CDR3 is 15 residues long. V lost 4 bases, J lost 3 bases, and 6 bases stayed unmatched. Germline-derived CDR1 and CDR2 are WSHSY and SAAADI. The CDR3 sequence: CASSAAGVGTDTQYF. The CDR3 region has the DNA TGCGCCAGCAGTGCAGCGGGAGTCGGGACAGATACGCAGTATTTT.

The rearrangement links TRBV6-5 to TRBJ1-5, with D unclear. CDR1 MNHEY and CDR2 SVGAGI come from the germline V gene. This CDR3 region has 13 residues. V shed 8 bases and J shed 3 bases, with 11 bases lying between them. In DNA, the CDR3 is TGTGCCAGCTCCCCCGTAATCAATCAGCCCCAGCATTTT. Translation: CASSPVINQPQHF.